These 10 T cell receptor beta chains originate from one sample sequenced in a study of OX40 agonist ivuxolimab in advanced cancers. The protocol was immunoSEQ multiplex PCR, while the TCRdb copy is restricted to in-frame clones and leaves out a portion. Of 9,000 to 15,000 clones listed, around nine tenths are singletons. Material: CD4+ or CD8+ T cells sorted from blood, obtained in a trial of the OX40 agonist ivuxolimab. The receptor source for this set is an adult with an advanced solid tumor such as melanoma, head and neck, liver or kidney cancer.

This clone is medium-sized. The rearrangement uses TRBV9 and TRBJ1-1, with a weak D call TRBD1 (5 bases). The CDR3 covers 14 residues. Per germline, CDR1 SGDLS and CDR2 YYNGEE. With 0 bases removed from V and 2 bases from J, the gap between germline ends came to 8 bases. CDR3 in amino acids: CASSVGTINTEAFF. The CDR3 DNA sequence: TGTGCCAGCAGCGTAGGGACAATCAACACTGAAGCTTTCTTT.

The chain couples TRBV2 to TRBJ2-6; 8 bases are shared with TRBD1. V shed 10 bases, J shed 0 bases, and the junction held 11 bases outside the gene matches. Germline values: CDR1 SNHLY, CDR2 FYNNEI. The CDR3 has 17 amino acids. Here the CDR3 reads CANIGGQASSGANVLTF. As DNA, the CDR3 is TGTGCCAATATAGGGGGACAGGCCAGCTCTGGGGCCAACGTCCTGACTTTC.

Turning to this clone: The same CDR3 also results from other DNA sequences found in this sample. V gene TRBV5-6 combines with J gene TRBJ2-7; tentatively, D is TRBD1 (5 bases). The CDR3 consists of 13 residues. V was shortened by 0 bases and J by 7 bases, with 11 bases between the two germline ends. Germline assignment: CDR1 SGHDT and CDR2 YYEEEE. As DNA, the CDR3 is TGTGCCAGCAGCTTGGGTGGACAAGAAGAGCAGTACTTC. Its protein is CASSLGGQEEQYF.

Of note for this clone: The germline gene is not matched at one end of the junction; a read error may be the cause. V and J are TRBV7-7 and TRBJ2-7; D might be TRBD2 (5 bases). Per the germline V gene, CDR1 is SSHAT and CDR2 is FNYEAQ (reference sequence). The CDR3 covers 11 residues. CDR3 DNA sequence: TGTGCTAGCAGCCCGAGGGTCCCAAAGTACTTC. Its translation: CASSPRVPKYF.

The gene calls are TRBV7-9 and TRBJ2-1; D uncertain. Per germline, CDR1 SEHNR and CDR2 FQNEAQ (reference sequence). V dropped 1 base and J dropped 7 bases, with 8 bases sitting between them. This CDR3 has 13 residues. The CDR3 nucleotides are TGTGCCAGCAGCTTAGGAGTCTCGAATGAGCAGTTCTTC. It yields the protein CASSLGVSNEQFF.

The gene calls are TRBV6-5 and TRBJ2-7; TRBD2 matches at 11 bases. This CDR3 has 14 amino acids. The V gene's germline CDR1 is MNHEY and CDR2 SVGAGI. V trimming: 4 bases; J trimming: 3 bases; junction bases outside the gene matches: 2. CDR3 nucleotide sequence: TGTGCCAGCAGTTCGGGACTAGCGGACTACGAGCAGTACTTC. Amino acid sequence: CASSSGLADYEQYF.

This clone was detected only once. This chain connects TRBV19 to TRBJ2-1, with 9 bases identical to TRBD1. The germline gives CDR1 LNHDA, CDR2 SQIVND (reference sequence). Trimming cost V 8 bases and J 8 bases; bases outside gene matches: 7. The CDR3 runs to 13 residues. The CDR3 sequence is CASDRGTGYEQFF. The CDR3 nucleotides read TGTGCCAGTGACAGGGGGACAGGCTATGAGCAGTTCTTC. Filled out from reference TRBV19 and TRBJ2-1, the complete variable domain reads DGGITQSPKYLFRKEGQNVTLSCEQNLNHDAMYWYRQDPGQGLRLIYYSQIVNDFQKGDIAEGYSVSREKKESFPLTVTSAQKNPTAFYLCASDRGTGYEQFFGPGTRLTVL.

This chain joins TRBV5-1 and TRBJ2-7; D is perhaps TRBD1 (8 bases). The CDR3 loop spans 19 amino acids. Deletions cut 3 bases from V and 0 bases from J, with 25 bases between. In germline, CDR1 is SGHRS, CDR2 YFSETQ. CDR3 loop: CASSSTGGSLAVSSYEQYF. As DNA, the CDR3 is TGCGCCAGCAGCTCAACAGGGGGTAGTCTAGCGGTAAGCTCCTACGAGCAGTACTTC.

This chain links TRBV6-5 with TRBJ2-3; possibly TRBD1 for D (6 bases). From germline, CDR1 is MNHEY and CDR2 SVGAGI. Trimming took 5 bases from V and 2 from J, leaving 14 bases between them. The CDR3 has 15 residues. CDR3 nucleotides: TGTGCCAGCAGTAGCCAGACAGGACCCACAGATACGCAGTATTTT. Translated, it gives CASSSQTGPTDTQYF.

Note on this clone: One end of the junction varies from germline; a read error may be responsible. The same CDR3 arises from other DNA sequences in this sample as well. This chain uses TRBV6-5 with TRBJ2-1; weak D call: TRBD2 (5 bases). The germline V gene has CDR1 MNHEY and CDR2 SVGAGI. The CDR3 length is 15 residues. CDR3 residues: CASRIGLSSYNEQFF. CDR3 bases: TGTGCCAGCAGAATAGGACTGAGCTCCTACAATGAACAGTTCTTC.